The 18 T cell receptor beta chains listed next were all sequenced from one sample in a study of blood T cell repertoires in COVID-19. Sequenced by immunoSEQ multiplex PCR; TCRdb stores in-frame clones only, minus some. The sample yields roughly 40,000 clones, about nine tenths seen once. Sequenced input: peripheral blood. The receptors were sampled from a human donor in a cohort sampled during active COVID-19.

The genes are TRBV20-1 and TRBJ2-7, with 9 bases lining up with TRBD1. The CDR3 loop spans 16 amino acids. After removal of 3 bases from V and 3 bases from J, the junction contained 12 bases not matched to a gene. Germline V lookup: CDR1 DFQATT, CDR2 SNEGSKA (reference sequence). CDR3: CSASSPDRGKNYEQYF. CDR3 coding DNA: TGCAGTGCTAGTTCTCCTGACAGGGGGAAGAACTACGAGCAGTACTTC.

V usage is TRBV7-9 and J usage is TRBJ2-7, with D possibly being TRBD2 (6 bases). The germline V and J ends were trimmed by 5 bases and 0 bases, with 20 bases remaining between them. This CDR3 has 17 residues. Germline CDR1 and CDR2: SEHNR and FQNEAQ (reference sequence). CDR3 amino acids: CASSPVMSGPSSYEQYF. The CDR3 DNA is TGTGCCAGCAGCCCCGTCATGAGCGGGCCGAGCTCCTACGAGCAGTACTTC. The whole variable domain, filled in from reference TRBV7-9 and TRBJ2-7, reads DTGVSQNPRHKITKRGQNVTFRCDPISEHNRLYWYRQTLGQGPEFLTYFQNEAQLEKSRLLSDRFSAERPKGSFSTLEIQRTEQGDSAMYLCASSPVMSGPSSYEQYFGPGTRLTVT.

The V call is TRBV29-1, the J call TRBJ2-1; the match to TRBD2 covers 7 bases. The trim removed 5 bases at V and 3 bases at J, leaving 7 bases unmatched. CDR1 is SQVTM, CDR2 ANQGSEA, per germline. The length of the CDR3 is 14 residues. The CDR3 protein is CSVIRDYNYNEQFF. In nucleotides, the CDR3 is TGCAGCGTTATCAGGGACTACAACTACAATGAGCAGTTCTTC.

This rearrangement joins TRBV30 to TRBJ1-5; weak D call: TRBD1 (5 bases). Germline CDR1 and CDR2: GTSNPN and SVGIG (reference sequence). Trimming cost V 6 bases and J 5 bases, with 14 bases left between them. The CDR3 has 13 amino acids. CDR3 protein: CACEPGGDQPQHF. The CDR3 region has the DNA TGTGCCTGCGAGCCGGGGGGGGATCAGCCCCAGCATTTT. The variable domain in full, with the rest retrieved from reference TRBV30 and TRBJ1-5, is SQTIHQWPATLVQPVGSPLSLECTVEGTSNPNLYWYRQAAGRGLQLLFYSVGIGQISSEVPQNLSASRPQDRQFILSSKKLLLSDSGFYLCACEPGGDQPQHFGDGTRLSIL.

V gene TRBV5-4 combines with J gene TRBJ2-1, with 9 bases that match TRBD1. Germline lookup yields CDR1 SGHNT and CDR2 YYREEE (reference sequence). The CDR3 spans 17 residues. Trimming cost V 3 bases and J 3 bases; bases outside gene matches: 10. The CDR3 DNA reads TGTGCCAGCAGCTGGCCCCTCGGGACAGGGAACTACAATGAGCAGTTCTTC. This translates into CASSWPLGTGNYNEQFF.

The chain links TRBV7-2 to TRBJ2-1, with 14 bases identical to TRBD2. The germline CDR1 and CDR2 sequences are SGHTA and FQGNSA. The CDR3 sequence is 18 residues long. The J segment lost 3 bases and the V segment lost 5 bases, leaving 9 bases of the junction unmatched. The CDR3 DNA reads TGTGCCAGCAGCCCAGGGACTAGCGGGAGTATATTCTACAATGAGCAGTTCTTC. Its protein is CASSPGTSGSIFYNEQFF.

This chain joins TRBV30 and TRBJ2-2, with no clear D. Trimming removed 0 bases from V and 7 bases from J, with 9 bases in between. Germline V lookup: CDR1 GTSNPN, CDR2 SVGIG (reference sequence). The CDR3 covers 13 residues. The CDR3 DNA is TGTGCCTGGAGTGTTGGTCGCGGCGGGGAGCTGTTTTTT. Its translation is CAWSVGRGGELFF.

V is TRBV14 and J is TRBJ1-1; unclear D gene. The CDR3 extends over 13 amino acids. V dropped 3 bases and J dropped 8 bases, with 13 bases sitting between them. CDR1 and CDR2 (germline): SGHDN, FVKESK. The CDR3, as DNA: TGTGCCAGCAGCCAGGGTTTGAGACAAGAAGCTTTCTTT. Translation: CASSQGLRQEAFF.

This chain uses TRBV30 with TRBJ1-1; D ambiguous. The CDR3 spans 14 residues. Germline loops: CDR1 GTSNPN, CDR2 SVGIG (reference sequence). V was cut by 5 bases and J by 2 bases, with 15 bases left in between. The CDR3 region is CAWSRGRTNTEAFF. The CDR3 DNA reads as TGTGCCTGGTCAAGAGGCAGAACTAACACTGAAGCTTTCTTT.

The CDR3 spells CASSWSGKDEAFF. The DNA for the CDR3 is TGTGCCAGCAGCTGGTCAGGGAAAGATGAAGCTTTCTTT. The chain has TRBV11-3 and TRBJ1-1, with D maybe TRBD1 (5 bases). V lost 4 bases and J 7 bases, leaving 13 bases between the germline ends. CDR1 and CDR2 from the germline V gene are SGHNT and YENEEA. The length of the CDR3 is 13 residues.

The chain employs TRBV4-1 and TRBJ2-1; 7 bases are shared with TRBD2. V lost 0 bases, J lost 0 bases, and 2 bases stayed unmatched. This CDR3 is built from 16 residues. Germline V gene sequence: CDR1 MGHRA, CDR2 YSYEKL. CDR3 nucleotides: TGCGCCAGCAGCCAAGAACGGGGGGTCTCCTACAATGAGCAGTTCTTC. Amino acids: CASSQERGVSYNEQFF.

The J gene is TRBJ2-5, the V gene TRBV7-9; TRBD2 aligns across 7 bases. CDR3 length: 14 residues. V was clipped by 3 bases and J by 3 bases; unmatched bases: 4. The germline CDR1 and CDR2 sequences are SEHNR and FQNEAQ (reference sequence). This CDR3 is CASSLYLAEETQYF. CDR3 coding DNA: TGTGCCAGCAGCTTGTACCTAGCGGAAGAGACCCAGTACTTC.

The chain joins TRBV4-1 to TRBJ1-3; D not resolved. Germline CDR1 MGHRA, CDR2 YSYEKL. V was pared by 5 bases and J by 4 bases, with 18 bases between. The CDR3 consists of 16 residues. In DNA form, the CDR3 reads TGCGCCAGCAGCGAAGTGCGGCTCCGAGGAGGAAACACCATATATTTT. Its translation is CASSEVRLRGGNTIYF.

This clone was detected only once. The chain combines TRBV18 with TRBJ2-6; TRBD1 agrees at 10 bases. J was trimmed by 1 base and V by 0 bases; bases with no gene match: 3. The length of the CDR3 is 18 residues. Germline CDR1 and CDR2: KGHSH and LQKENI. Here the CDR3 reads CASSPPTGGGSGANVLTF. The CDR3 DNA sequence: TGTGCCAGCTCACCACCGACAGGGGGCGGGTCTGGGGCCAACGTCCTGACTTTC. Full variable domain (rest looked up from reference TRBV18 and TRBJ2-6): NAGVMQNPRHLVRRRGQEARLRCSPMKGHSHVYWYRQLPEEGLKFMVYLQKENIIDESGMPKERFSAEFPKEGPSILRIQQVVRGDSAAYFCASSPPTGGGSGANVLTFGAGSRLTVL.

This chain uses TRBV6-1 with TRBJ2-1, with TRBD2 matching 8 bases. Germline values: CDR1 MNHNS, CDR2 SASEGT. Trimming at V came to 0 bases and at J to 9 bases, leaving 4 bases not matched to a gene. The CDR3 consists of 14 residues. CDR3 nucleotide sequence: TGTGCCAGCAGTGAAGCTAGCGGGGCGATTGAGCAGTTCTTC. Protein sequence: CASSEASGAIEQFF.

The CDR3 loop is CASSPSETAFQETQYF. The CDR3 nucleotides are TGTGCCAGCAGCCCCTCGGAGACAGCCTTCCAAGAGACCCAGTACTTC. The chain links TRBV2 to TRBJ2-5, with a possible D match to TRBD1 (5 bases). There are 16 residues in the CDR3. Germline V gene lookup returns CDR1 SNHLY and CDR2 FYNNEI. The V end lost 6 bases, the J end lost 1 base, and 18 bases lay between the germline ends.

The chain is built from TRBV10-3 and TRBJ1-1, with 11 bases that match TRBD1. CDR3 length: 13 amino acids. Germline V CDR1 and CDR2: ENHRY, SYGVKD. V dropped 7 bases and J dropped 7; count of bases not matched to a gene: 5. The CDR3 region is CAIMGTGGLEAFF. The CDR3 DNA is TGTGCCATCATGGGGACAGGGGGGCTTGAAGCTTTCTTT.

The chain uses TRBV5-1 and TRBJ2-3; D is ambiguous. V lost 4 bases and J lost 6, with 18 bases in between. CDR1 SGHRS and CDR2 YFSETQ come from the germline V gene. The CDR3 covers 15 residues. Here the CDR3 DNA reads TGCGCCAGCAGCCCTGGGTACCCGACACAGGATACGCAGTATTTT. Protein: CASSPGYPTQDTQYF.